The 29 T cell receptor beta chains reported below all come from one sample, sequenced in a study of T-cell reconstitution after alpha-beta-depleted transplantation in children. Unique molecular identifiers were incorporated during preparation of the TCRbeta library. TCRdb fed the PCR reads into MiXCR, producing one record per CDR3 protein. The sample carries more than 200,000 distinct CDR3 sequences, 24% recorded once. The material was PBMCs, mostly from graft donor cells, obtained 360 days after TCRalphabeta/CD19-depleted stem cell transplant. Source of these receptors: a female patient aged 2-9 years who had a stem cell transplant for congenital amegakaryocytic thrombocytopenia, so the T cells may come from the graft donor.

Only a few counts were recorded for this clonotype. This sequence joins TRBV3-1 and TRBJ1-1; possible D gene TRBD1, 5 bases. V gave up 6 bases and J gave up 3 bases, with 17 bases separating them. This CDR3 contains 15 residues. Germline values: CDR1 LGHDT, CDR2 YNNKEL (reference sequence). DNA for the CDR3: TGTGCCAGCAGTCCTGATAGGGGAGTGGACACTGAAGCTTTCTTT. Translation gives CASSPDRGVDTEAFF.

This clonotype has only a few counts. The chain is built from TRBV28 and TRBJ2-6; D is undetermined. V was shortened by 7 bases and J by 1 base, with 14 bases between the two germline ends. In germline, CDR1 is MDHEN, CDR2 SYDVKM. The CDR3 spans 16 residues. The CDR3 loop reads CASMGLGKSGANVLTF. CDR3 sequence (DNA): TGTGCCAGCATGGGTCTGGGAAAATCTGGGGCCAACGTCCTGACTTTC.

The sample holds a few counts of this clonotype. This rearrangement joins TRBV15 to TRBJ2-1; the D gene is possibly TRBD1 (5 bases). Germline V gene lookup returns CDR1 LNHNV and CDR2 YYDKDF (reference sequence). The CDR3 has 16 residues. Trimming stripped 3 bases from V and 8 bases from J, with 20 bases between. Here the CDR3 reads CATSSPGRVTMDEQFF. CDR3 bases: TGTGCCACCAGCAGCCCAGGCAGGGTTACGATGGATGAGCAGTTCTTC.

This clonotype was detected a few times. The CDR3: CSARSGGLNTEAFF. The CDR3 DNA follows: TGCAGTGCTAGATCAGGGGGCTTGAACACTGAAGCTTTCTTT. This sequence joins TRBV20-1 and TRBJ1-1; 8 bases are shared with TRBD1. Trimming at V came to 2 bases and at J to 0 bases, leaving 2 bases not matched to a gene. CDR3 size: 14 residues. Looked up from germline, CDR1 is DFQATT and CDR2 is SNEGSKA (reference sequence).

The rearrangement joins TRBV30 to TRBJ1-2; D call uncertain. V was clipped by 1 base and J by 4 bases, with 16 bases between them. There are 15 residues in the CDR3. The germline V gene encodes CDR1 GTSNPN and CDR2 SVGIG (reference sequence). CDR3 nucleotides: TGTGCCTGGAGTGCGACCTACCAAACGGCCTATGGCTACACCTTC. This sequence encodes CAWSATYQTAYGYTF.

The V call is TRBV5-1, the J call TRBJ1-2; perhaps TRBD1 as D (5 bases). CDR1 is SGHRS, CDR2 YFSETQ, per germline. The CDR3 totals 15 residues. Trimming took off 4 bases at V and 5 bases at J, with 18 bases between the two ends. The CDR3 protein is CASSQSKDTPYGYTF. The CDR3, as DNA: TGCGCCAGCAGCCAGTCCAAGGACACCCCTTATGGCTACACCTTC.

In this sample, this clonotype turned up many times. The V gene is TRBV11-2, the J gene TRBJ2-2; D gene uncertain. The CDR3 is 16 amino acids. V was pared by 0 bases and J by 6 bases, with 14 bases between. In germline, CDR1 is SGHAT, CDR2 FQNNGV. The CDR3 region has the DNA TGTGCCAGCAGCTTAGAGGACGAAGTGGGCGCCGGGGAGCTGTTTTTT. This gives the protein CASSLEDEVGAGELFF.

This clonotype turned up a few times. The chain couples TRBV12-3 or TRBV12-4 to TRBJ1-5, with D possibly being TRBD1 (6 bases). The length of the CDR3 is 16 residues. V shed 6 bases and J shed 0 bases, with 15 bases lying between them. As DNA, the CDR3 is TGTGCCAGCAGCCTAGGGGGTTTTTATAGCAATCAGCCCCAGCATTTT. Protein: CASSLGGFYSNQPQHF.

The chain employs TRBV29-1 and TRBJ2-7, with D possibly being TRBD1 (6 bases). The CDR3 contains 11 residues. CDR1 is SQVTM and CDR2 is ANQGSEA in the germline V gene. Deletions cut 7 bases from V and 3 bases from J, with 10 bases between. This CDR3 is CSAQDSYEQYF. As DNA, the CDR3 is TGCAGCGCCCAGGACAGCTACGAGCAGTACTTC.

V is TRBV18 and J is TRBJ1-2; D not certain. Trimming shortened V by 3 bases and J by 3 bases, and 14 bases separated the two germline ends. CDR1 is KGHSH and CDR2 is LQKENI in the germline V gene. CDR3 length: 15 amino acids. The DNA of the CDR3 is TGTGCCAGCTCACCCAAGAGGGAGACTGACTATGGCTACACCTTC. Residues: CASSPKRETDYGYTF.

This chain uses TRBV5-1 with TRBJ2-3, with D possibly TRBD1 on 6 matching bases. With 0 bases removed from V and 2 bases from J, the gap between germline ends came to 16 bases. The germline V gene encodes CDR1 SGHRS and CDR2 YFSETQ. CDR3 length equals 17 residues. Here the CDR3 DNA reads TGCGCCAGCAGCTTGGTCACAGGGCGTTTGAACACAGATACGCAGTATTTT. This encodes CASSLVTGRLNTDTQYF.

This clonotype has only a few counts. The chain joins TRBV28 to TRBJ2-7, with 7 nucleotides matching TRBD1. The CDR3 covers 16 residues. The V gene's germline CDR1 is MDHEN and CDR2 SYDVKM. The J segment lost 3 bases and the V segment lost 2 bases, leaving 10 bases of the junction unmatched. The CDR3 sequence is CASSLISTGTYYEQYF. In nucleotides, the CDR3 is TGTGCCAGCAGTTTAATCTCGACAGGGACATACTACGAGCAGTACTTC.

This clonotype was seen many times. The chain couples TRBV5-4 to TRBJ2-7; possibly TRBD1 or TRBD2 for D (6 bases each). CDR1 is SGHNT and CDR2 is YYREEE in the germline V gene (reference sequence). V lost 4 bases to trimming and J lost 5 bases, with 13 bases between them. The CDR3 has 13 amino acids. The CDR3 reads CASSAPGGHEQYF. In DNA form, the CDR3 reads TGTGCCAGCAGCGCTCCCGGGGGCCACGAGCAGTACTTC.

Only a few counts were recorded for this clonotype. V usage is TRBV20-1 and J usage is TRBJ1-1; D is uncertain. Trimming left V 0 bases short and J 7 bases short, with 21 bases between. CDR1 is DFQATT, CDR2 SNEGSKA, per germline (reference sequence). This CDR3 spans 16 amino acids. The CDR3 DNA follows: TGCAGTGCTAGAGATTGGAGGGAAGGTCCTTGGAATGAAGCTTTCTTT. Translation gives CSARDWREGPWNEAFF.

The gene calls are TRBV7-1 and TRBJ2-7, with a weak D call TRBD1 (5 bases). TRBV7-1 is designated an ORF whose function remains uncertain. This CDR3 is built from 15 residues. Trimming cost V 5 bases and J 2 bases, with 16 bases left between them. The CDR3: CASSPADTWPYEQYF. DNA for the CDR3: TGTGCCAGCAGCCCGGCGGACACCTGGCCCTACGAGCAGTACTTC.

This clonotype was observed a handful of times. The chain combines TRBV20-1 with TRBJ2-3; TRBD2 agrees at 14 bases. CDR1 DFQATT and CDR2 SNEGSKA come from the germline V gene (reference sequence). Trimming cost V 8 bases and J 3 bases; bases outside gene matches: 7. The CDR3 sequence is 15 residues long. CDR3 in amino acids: CSTPGTSGSTDTQYF. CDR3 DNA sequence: TGCAGTACTCCCGGGACTAGCGGGAGTACAGATACGCAGTATTTT.

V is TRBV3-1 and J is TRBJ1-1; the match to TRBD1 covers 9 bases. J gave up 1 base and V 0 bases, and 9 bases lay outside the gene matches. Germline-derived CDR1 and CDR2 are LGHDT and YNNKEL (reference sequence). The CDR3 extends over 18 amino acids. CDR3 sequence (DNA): TGTGCCAGCAGCCAAGACCGGGACAGGGCATCTCCGAACACTGAAGCTTTCTTT. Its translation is CASSQDRDRASPNTEAFF.

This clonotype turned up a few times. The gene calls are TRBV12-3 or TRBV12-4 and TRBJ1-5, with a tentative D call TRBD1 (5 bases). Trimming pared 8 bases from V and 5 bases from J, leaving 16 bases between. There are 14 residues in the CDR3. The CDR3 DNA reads TGTGCCAGCGGAAAGTCCCAGGGTGATCAGCCCCAGCATTTT. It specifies CASGKSQGDQPQHF.

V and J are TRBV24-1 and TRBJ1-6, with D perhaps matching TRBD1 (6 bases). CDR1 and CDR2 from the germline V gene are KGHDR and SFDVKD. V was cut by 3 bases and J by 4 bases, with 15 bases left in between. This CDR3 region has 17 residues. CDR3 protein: CATSDPWTAAYNSPLHF. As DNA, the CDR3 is TGTGCCACCAGTGATCCGTGGACAGCCGCTTATAATTCACCCCTCCACTTT.

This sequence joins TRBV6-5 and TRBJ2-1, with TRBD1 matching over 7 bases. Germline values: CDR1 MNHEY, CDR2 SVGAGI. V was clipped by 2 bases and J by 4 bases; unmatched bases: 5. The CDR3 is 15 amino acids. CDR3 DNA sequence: TGTGCCAGCAGTTACAAGGGACAGTTATACAATGAGCAGTTCTTC. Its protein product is CASSYKGQLYNEQFF.

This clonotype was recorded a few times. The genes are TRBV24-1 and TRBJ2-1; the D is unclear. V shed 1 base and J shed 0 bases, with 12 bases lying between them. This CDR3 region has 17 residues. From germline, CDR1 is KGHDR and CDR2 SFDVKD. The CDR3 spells CATSDFPGSGSYNEQFF. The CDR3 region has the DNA TGTGCCACCAGTGATTTCCCCGGGTCGGGCTCCTACAATGAGCAGTTCTTC.

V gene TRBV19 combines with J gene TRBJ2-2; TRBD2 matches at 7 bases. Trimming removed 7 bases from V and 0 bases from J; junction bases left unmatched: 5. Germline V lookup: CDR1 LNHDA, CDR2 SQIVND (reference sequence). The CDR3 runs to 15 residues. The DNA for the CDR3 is TGTGCCAGTAATAGAGGACTAGCGAACACCGGGGAGCTGTTTTTT. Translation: CASNRGLANTGELFF.

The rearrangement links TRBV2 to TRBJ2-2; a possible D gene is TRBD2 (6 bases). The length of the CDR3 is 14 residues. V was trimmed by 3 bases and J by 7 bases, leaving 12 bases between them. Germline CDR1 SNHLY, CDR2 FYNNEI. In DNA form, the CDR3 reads TGTGCCAGCAGTGATAGGAGGGCCGGCGGGGAGCTGTTTTTT. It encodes CASSDRRAGGELFF.

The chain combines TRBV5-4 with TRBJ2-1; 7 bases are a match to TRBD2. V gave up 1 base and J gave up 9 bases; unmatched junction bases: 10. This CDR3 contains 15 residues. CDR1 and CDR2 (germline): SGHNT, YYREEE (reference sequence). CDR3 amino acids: CASSLSRTSESEQFF. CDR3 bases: TGTGCCAGCAGCTTGAGTAGGACTAGTGAAAGTGAGCAGTTCTTC.

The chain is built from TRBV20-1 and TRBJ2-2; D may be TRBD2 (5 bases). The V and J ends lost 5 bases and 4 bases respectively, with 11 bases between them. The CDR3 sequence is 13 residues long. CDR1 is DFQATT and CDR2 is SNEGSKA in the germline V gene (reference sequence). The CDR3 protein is CSASGLSTGELFF. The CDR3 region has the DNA TGCAGTGCTTCAGGACTGAGCACCGGGGAGCTGTTTTTT.

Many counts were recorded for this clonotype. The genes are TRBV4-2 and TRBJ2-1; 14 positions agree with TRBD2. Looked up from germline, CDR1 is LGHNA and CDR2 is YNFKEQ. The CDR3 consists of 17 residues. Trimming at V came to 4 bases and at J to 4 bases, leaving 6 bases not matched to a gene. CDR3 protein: CASSPGLAGGIYNEQFF. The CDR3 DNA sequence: TGTGCCAGCAGCCCAGGACTAGCGGGAGGCATATACAATGAGCAGTTCTTC.

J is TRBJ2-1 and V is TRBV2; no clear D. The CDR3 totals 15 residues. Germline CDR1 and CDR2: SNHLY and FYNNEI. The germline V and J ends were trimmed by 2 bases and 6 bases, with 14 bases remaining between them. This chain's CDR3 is CASSELLVPANEQFF. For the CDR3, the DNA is TGTGCCAGCAGTGAATTGCTAGTACCGGCCAATGAGCAGTTCTTC.

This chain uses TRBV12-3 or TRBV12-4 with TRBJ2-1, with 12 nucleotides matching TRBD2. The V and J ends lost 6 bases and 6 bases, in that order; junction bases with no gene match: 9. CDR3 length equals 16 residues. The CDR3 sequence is CASSTRTSGVGNEQFF. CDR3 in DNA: TGTGCCAGCAGCACCCGGACTAGCGGGGTGGGCAATGAGCAGTTCTTC.

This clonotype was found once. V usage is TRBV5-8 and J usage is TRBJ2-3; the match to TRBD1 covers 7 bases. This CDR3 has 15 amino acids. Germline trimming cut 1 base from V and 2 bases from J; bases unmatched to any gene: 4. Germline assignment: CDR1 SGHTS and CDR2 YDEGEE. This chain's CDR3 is CASSLRGQHTDTQYF. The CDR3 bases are TGTGCCAGCAGCTTGCGGGGACAGCACACAGATACGCAGTATTTT.